The next 29 T cell receptor beta chains were all read from a single sample in a study of blood T cell repertoires in COVID-19. TCRdb's table, derived via immunoSEQ multiplex PCR, lists solely in-frame clones and lacks some. The table shows about 300,000 clones, with around nine tenths occurring only once. Source material: PBMCs or T cells enriched from blood (not recorded which). The source of these receptors is a woman between 25 and 40 years old who had recovered from COVID-19.

The chain carries TRBV18 and TRBJ2-3; maybe TRBD2 (6 bases). CDR3 size: 14 residues. Trimming took off 3 bases at V and 3 bases at J, with 10 bases between the two ends. Germline lookup yields CDR1 KGHSH and CDR2 LQKENI. CDR3 nucleotide sequence: TGTGCCAGCTCACCGCCAGGGAGGACAGATACGCAGTATTTT. This translates into CASSPPGRTDTQYF.

This sequence joins TRBV19 and TRBJ1-5, with 12 bases lining up with TRBD1. The V segment lost 3 bases and the J segment 9 bases; nucleotides outside the gene matches: 6. Germline CDR1 and CDR2: LNHDA and SQIVND (reference sequence). CDR3 length: 15 amino acids. Written as DNA, the CDR3 is TGTGCCAGTAGTATTGGGGACAGGGGGCGCGTGCCCCAGCATTTT. Its translation: CASSIGDRGRVPQHF.

This clone has only one observation. The chain is built from TRBV4-1 and TRBJ2-7, with TRBD2 matching over 11 bases. J was trimmed by 9 bases and V by 1 base; bases with no gene match: 8. There are 15 residues in the CDR3. The germline V gene encodes CDR1 MGHRA and CDR2 YSYEKL. For the CDR3, the DNA is TGCGCCAGCAGCCAAGGGTTAGCGGGAGGGGGTGTGCAGTACTTC. It translates to CASSQGLAGGGVQYF.

The chain has TRBV28 and TRBJ2-7; 9 positions agree with TRBD1. Germline CDR1 is MDHEN and CDR2 is SYDVKM. J gave up 5 bases and V 7 bases, and 6 bases lay outside the gene matches. This CDR3 region has 13 residues. CDR3 coding DNA: TGTGCCAGCAAAGGGACAGGGCCGGACGAGCAGTACTTC. This sequence encodes CASKGTGPDEQYF.

The chain recombines TRBV25-1 with TRBJ2-7; TRBD2 matches at 9 bases. V gave up 5 bases and J gave up 5 bases; unmatched junction bases: 4. The CDR3 length is 13 residues. Germline V gene sequence: CDR1 MGHDK, CDR2 SYGVNS. CDR3 amino acids: CASSSGGRDEQYF. The CDR3 bases are TGTGCCAGCAGTAGCGGGGGGAGGGACGAGCAGTACTTC.

The rearrangement links TRBV20-1 to TRBJ2-1; TRBD2 matches at 8 bases. There are 14 residues in the CDR3. The V segment lost 3 bases and the J segment 8 bases; nucleotides outside the gene matches: 9. Germline CDR1 reads DFQATT; CDR2 reads SNEGSKA (reference sequence). CDR3 in amino acids: CSASAGLDKDEQFF. The DNA of the CDR3 is TGCAGTGCTAGTGCGGGACTAGATAAAGATGAGCAGTTCTTC.

V and J are TRBV3-1 (or the pseudogene TRBV3-2) and TRBJ2-2; 7 bases align to TRBD2. V lost 1 base and J lost 3; bases outside the gene matches: 8. The CDR3 has 17 amino acids. Germline V gene lookup returns CDR1 LGHDT and CDR2 YNNKEL (reference sequence). The CDR3 nucleotides are TGTGCCAGCAGCCAAGTACCTGCGGGAGTGGACACCGGGGAGCTGTTTTTT. Amino acid sequence: CASSQVPAGVDTGELFF.

The chain couples TRBV4-2 to TRBJ2-3; possibly TRBD1 for D (6 bases). The ends were cut back, 1 base at V and 6 bases at J, with 11 bases in the middle. The CDR3 has 14 residues. Germline V lookup: CDR1 LGHNA, CDR2 YNFKEQ. The CDR3, as DNA: TGTGCCAGCAGCCAAGGGGGGCGTCCGGATACGCAGTATTTT. Protein: CASSQGGRPDTQYF.

The chain couples TRBV28 to TRBJ1-1; D possibly corresponds to TRBD1 (5 bases). The CDR3 contains 14 residues. The germline V gene encodes CDR1 MDHEN and CDR2 SYDVKM. V was clipped by 3 bases and J by 4 bases, with 12 bases between them. This CDR3 is CASSFFRGGTEAFF. CDR3 nucleotide sequence: TGTGCCAGCAGTTTTTTCCGGGGGGGCACTGAAGCTTTCTTT.

The chain couples TRBV30 to TRBJ2-1, with 10 nucleotides matching TRBD2. V was pared by 3 bases and J by 7 bases, with 9 bases of the junction left unmatched. Germline CDR1 GTSNPN, CDR2 SVGIG (reference sequence). The length of the CDR3 is 15 residues. The CDR3 coding sequence is TGTGCCTGGAGATCCCAGCGGGAGGGCCGGAATGAGCAGTTCTTC. This translates into CAWRSQREGRNEQFF.

This rearrangement joins TRBV5-5 to TRBJ1-5; D is unresolved. The length of the CDR3 is 15 residues. Trimming cost V 2 bases and J 1 base, with 10 bases left between them. CDR1 is SGHKS and CDR2 is YYEKEE in the germline V gene (reference sequence). CDR3 in DNA: TGTGCCAGCAGCTTAGGCGGTGGAAGCAATCAGCCCCAGCATTTT. It encodes CASSLGGGSNQPQHF. The full variable domain, rest sourced from reference TRBV5-5 and TRBJ1-5, is DAGVTQSPTHLIKTRGQQVTLRCSPISGHKSVSWYQQVLGQGPQFIFQYYEKEERGRGNFPDRFSARQFPNYSSELNVNALLLGDSALYLCASSLGGGSNQPQHFGDGTRLSIL.

The genes are TRBV5-1 and TRBJ1-6; 9 nucleotides line up with TRBD1. The CDR3 runs 17 residues. Germline lookup yields CDR1 SGHRS and CDR2 YFSETQ. After removal of 0 bases from V and 7 bases from J, the junction contained 8 bases not matched to a gene. The CDR3 DNA follows: TGCGCCAGCAGCTTGGGCCAACAGGGGGCGAGGAATTCACCCCTCCACTTT. Translating gives CASSLGQQGARNSPLHF.

This sequence joins TRBV6-1 and TRBJ2-7; TRBD2 agrees at 10 bases. The V segment lost 3 bases and the J segment 3 bases; nucleotides outside the gene matches: 5. Per the germline V gene, CDR1 is MNHNS and CDR2 is SASEGT. The CDR3 totals 15 residues. CDR3 sequence: CASSDLAGASYEQYF. CDR3 bases: TGTGCCAGCAGTGATCTAGCGGGAGCCAGCTACGAGCAGTACTTC.

V gene TRBV24-1 combines with J gene TRBJ2-2; tentative D call: TRBD2 (5 bases). Trimming removed 3 bases at V and 4 bases at J, with 8 bases between. The V gene's germline CDR1 is KGHDR and CDR2 SFDVKD. The CDR3 consists of 14 residues. The CDR3 protein is CATSDVSGTGELFF. Here the CDR3 DNA reads TGTGCCACCAGTGATGTCAGCGGCACCGGGGAGCTGTTTTTT.

This clone was picked up one time. This chain connects TRBV9 to TRBJ2-7, with D unclear. The CDR3 is made up of 16 amino acids. Germline V CDR1 and CDR2: SGDLS, YYNGEE. The V end was cut by 4 bases, the J end by 5 bases, with 22 bases between. Written as DNA, the CDR3 is TGTGCCAGCAGCCCCTCCCTGATGACGGAGAGAAACGAGCAGTACTTC. It specifies CASSPSLMTERNEQYF.

The chain joins TRBV9 to TRBJ1-1; D ambiguous. Trimming stripped 0 bases from V and 0 bases from J, with 12 bases between. The V gene's germline CDR1 is SGDLS and CDR2 YYNGEE. CDR3 length: 16 residues. This CDR3 is CASSVAYGGLNTEAFF. CDR3 DNA: TGTGCCAGCAGCGTAGCTTACGGAGGGTTGAACACTGAAGCTTTCTTT.

The chain links TRBV4-1 to TRBJ1-1; unclear D gene. Germline lookup yields CDR1 MGHRA and CDR2 YSYEKL. CDR3 size: 13 residues. V gave up 6 bases and J gave up 1 base, with 9 bases separating them. In nucleotides, the CDR3 is TGCGCCAGCAGTCCTGAGAGGAACACTGAAGCTTTCTTT. This translates into CASSPERNTEAFF.

The chain couples TRBV28 to TRBJ1-4; D call uncertain. The CDR3 runs to 14 residues. Germline-derived CDR1 and CDR2 are MDHEN and SYDVKM. Trimming stripped 6 bases from V and 1 base from J, with 9 bases between. The DNA of the CDR3 is TGTGCCAGCAGCTACCGGGAAACTAATGAAAAACTGTTTTTT. Translated: CASSYRETNEKLFF. Complete variable domain (other parts from reference TRBV28 and TRBJ1-4): DVKVTQSSRYLVKRTGEKVFLECVQDMDHENMFWYRQDPGLGLRLIYFSYDVKMKEKGDIPEGYSVSREKKERFSLILESASTNQTSMYLCASSYRETNEKLFFGSGTQLSVL.

The J gene is TRBJ1-5, the V gene TRBV18; TRBD1 matches at 8 bases. The germline gives CDR1 KGHSH, CDR2 LQKENI. V gave up 0 bases and J gave up 6 bases; unmatched junction bases: 7. The CDR3 extends over 16 amino acids. CDR3 bases: TGTGCCAGCTCACCACCGGGCGGACAGGGAAGTCAGCCCCAGCATTTT. Protein product: CASSPPGGQGSQPQHF. Full variable domain (rest looked up from reference TRBV18 and TRBJ1-5): NAGVMQNPRHLVRRRGQEARLRCSPMKGHSHVYWYRQLPEEGLKFMVYLQKENIIDESGMPKERFSAEFPKEGPSILRIQQVVRGDSAAYFCASSPPGGQGSQPQHFGDGTRLSIL.

The chain uses TRBV9 and TRBJ1-1, with 7 bases aligning to TRBD1. The germline CDR1 and CDR2 sequences are SGDLS and YYNGEE. With 0 bases clipped from V and 4 bases from J, the junction kept 6 bases outside the gene matches. This CDR3 has 15 residues. CDR3 residues: CASSVGFDRVTEAFF. CDR3 nucleotides: TGTGCCAGCAGCGTAGGGTTTGACAGGGTCACTGAAGCTTTCTTT.

The genes are TRBV3-1 (or the pseudogene TRBV3-2) and TRBJ2-7; D possibly corresponds to TRBD1 (6 bases). V gave up 2 bases and J gave up 2 bases, with 13 bases separating them. This CDR3 is 15 amino acids long. The germline gives CDR1 LGHDT, CDR2 YNNKEL (reference sequence). The CDR3: CASSQSTGPPYEQYF. The CDR3 DNA follows: TGTGCCAGCAGCCAATCGACAGGACCTCCCTACGAGCAGTACTTC.

The chain joins TRBV2 to TRBJ1-5; D possibly corresponds to TRBD1 (6 bases). This CDR3 has 14 amino acids. CDR1 SNHLY and CDR2 FYNNEI come from the germline V gene. V shed 4 bases and J shed 5 bases, with 12 bases lying between them. As DNA, the CDR3 is TGTGCCAGCAGTGTTACAGGGTGGGATCAGCCCCAGCATTTT. Its translation: CASSVTGWDQPQHF.

This clone occurred once. This chain joins TRBV4-3 and TRBJ2-7; D is possibly TRBD1 (7 bases). The CDR3 contains 15 residues. Per the germline V gene, CDR1 is LGHNA and CDR2 is YSLEER. Deletions cut 3 bases from V and 5 bases from J, with 17 bases between. The CDR3 DNA sequence: TGCGCCAGCAGCCACAGTGGCAGGGGGGCAAACGAGCAGTACTTC. Its protein product is CASSHSGRGANEQYF.

The chain has TRBV4-1 and TRBJ1-5; D is unclear. CDR3 length: 17 residues. V was trimmed by 0 bases and J by 4 bases, leaving 16 bases between them. CDR1 and CDR2 from the germline V gene are MGHRA and YSYEKL. For the CDR3, the DNA is TGCGCCAGCAGCCAAGAGCCGGAAGGGCGGGGAAATCAGCCCCAGCATTTT. This codes for CASSQEPEGRGNQPQHF.

This sequence joins TRBV9 and TRBJ2-5, with D possibly TRBD2 on 6 matching bases. The CDR3 has 16 residues. Germline CDR1 and CDR2: SGDLS and YYNGEE. Trimming stripped 4 bases from V and 1 base from J, with 17 bases between. CDR3: CASSQLSSASQETQYF. The CDR3 nucleotides read TGTGCCAGCAGCCAACTTTCTAGCGCTTCCCAAGAGACCCAGTACTTC.

This clone was counted only a few times. The chain employs TRBV29-1 and TRBJ1-1; 7 bases match TRBD1. The CDR3 is made up of 13 amino acids. Per germline, CDR1 SQVTM and CDR2 ANQGSEA. V was pared by 8 bases and J by 5 bases, with 11 bases of the junction left unmatched. The CDR3 sequence is CSTERQGGTEAFF. The CDR3 region has the DNA TGCAGCACCGAAAGACAGGGTGGGACTGAAGCTTTCTTT.

J is TRBJ2-1 and V is TRBV27; the match to TRBD2 covers 10 bases. Per germline, CDR1 MNHEY and CDR2 SMNVEV (reference sequence). V shed 6 bases and J 4 bases; nucleotides not matched to a gene: 6. This CDR3 has 15 amino acids. CDR3 loop: CASRMTTSGYNEQFF. Written as DNA, the CDR3 is TGTGCCAGCAGAATGACGACTAGCGGGTACAATGAGCAGTTCTTC.

The rearrangement links TRBV12-3 or TRBV12-4 to TRBJ1-1, with TRBD1 as a possible D gene (6 bases). The V end was cut by 6 bases, the J end by 1 base, with 6 bases between. There are 12 residues in the CDR3. CDR3 sequence: CASRTGNTEAFF. DNA of the CDR3: TGTGCCAGCAGGACAGGGAACACTGAAGCTTTCTTT.

The chain carries TRBV23-1 and TRBJ1-1, with TRBD1 as a possible D gene (6 bases). TRBV23-1 is marked as an open reading frame, function uncertain. The V end was cut by 2 bases, the J end by 5 bases, with 24 bases between. The CDR3 is 18 residues long. CDR3 sequence (DNA): TGCGCCAGCAGTCAACGACAGGAAGGTATAGAAGAAGGGACTGAAGCTTTCTTT. Translated, it gives CASSQRQEGIEEGTEAFF.